This T cell receptor beta chain was sequenced during a study of blood T cell repertoires in COVID-19. Across the whole study: Specimens from acute and convalescent COVID-19 originated in the United States, Italy and Spain. The analysed material was cDNA or gDNA that came from T cells, B-cell-depleted T cells, or PBMCs.

In the source study's methods: Amplification from reference gene primers served as the basis for estimated nucleated cell counts. Sequenced by immunoSEQ multiplex PCR; TCRdb stores in-frame clones only, minus some. V, J and clone size reflect that table, while D and trimming were determined from the DNA. Counted here are 200,000 to 300,000 clones, 75% to 85% occurring once; the ten biggest clones make up approximately 2.4%. Germline V lookup: CDR1 WNHNN, CDR2 SYGVQD (reference sequence). Trimming removed 0 bases from V and 3 bases from J, with 12 bases in between. CDR3 length equals 15 residues. The sequenced sample consisted of peripheral blood. The rearrangement joins TRBV10-1 to TRBJ2-7; TRBD2 might be the D (6 bases). This receptor was taken from a man aged 35-49 years who had recovered from COVID-19. CDR3 nucleotides: TGCGCCAGCAGTGAGTCCCGGACTAAGAACTACGAGCAGTACTTC. It specifies CASSESRTKNYEQYF.